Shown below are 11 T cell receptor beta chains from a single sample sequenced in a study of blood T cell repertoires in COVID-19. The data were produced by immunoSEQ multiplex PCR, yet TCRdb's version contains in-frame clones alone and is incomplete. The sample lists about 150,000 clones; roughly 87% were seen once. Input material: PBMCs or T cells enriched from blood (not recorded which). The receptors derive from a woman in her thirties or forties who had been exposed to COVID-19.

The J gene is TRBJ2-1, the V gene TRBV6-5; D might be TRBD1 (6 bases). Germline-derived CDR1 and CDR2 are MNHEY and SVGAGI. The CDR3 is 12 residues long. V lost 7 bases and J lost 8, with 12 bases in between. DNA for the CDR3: TGTGCCAGCAAGGACAGCGTGGATGAGCAGTTCTTC. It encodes CASKDSVDEQFF.

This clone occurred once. As DNA, the CDR3 is TGTGCCAGCAGCACCTCTGGACAGGGCTGGGGCCCGTCCGGGGAGCTGTTTTTT. Translation gives CASSTSGQGWGPSGELFF. The chain has TRBV7-2 and TRBJ2-2; 8 nucleotides align to TRBD1. J lost 6 bases, V lost 5 bases, and 17 bases had no gene match. The CDR3 length is 18 residues. Looked up from germline, CDR1 is SGHTA and CDR2 is FQGNSA.

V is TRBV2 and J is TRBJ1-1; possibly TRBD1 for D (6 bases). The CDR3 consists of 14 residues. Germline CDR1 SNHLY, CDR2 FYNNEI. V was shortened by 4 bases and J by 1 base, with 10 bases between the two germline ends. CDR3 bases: TGTGCCAGCAGTGTCCTAGGGGGGAACACTGAAGCTTTCTTT. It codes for CASSVLGGNTEAFF.

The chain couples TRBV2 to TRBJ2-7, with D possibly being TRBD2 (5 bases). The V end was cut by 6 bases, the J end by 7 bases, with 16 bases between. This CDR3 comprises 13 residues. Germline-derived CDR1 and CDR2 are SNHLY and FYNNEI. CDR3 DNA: TGTGCCAGCAGAACTTGGGCCAGACTAGAGCAGTACTTC. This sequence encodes CASRTWARLEQYF.

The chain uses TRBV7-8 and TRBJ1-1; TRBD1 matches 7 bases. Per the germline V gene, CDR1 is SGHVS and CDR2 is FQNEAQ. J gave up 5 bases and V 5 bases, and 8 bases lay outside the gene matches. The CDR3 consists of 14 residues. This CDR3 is CASSPDPGGTEAFF. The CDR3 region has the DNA TGTGCCAGCAGCCCGGATCCAGGGGGAACTGAAGCTTTCTTT.

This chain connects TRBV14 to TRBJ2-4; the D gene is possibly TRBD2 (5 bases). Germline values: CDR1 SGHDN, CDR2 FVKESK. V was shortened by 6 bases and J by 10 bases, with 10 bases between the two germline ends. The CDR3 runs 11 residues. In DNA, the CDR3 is TGTGCCAGCAGTCAAAGAGGGATTCAGTACTTC. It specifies CASSQRGIQYF.

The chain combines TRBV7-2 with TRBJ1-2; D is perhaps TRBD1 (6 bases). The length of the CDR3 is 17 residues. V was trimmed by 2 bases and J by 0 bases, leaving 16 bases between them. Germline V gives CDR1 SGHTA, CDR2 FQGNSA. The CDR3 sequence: CASSLFYRDNANYGYTF. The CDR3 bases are TGTGCCAGCAGCTTATTTTACAGGGATAATGCTAACTATGGCTACACCTTC.

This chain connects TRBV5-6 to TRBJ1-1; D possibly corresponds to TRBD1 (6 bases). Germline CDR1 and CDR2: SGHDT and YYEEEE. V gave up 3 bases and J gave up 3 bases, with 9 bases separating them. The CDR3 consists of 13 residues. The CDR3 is CASSWGTYTEAFF. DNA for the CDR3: TGTGCCAGCAGCTGGGGGACATACACTGAAGCTTTCTTT.

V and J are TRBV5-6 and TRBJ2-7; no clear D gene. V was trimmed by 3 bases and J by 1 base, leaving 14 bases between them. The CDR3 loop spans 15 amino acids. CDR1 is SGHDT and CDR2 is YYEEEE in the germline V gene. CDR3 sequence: CASSSLLETSYEQYF. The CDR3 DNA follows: TGTGCCAGCAGCTCACTCCTCGAGACTTCCTACGAGCAGTACTTC.

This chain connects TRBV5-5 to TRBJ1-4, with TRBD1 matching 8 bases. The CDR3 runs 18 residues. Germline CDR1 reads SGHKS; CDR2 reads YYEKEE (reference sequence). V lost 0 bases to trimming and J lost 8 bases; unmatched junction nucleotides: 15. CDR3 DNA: TGTGCCAGCAGCTTGGGTGACAGGGGCTACGTCGGTCAGGAAAAACTGTTTTTT. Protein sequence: CASSLGDRGYVGQEKLFF.

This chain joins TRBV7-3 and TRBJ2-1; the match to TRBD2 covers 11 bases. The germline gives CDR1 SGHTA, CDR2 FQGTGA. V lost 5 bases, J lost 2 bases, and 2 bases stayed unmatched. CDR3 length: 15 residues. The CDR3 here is CASSLAGGAYNEQFF. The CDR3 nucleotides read TGTGCCAGCAGCCTAGCGGGGGGCGCCTACAATGAGCAGTTCTTC.